This T cell receptor (beta chain) was recovered during a study of blood T cell repertoires in COVID-19. Overall study: COVID-19 samples collected from the United States, Italy and Spain covered acute and convalescent phases. PBMCs, B-cell-depleted T cells, or T cells provided the cDNA or gDNA that made up the material.

In the original analysis: Amplification with reference gene primers provided the estimates of nucleated cell counts. TCRdb's table, derived via immunoSEQ multiplex PCR, lists solely in-frame clones and lacks some. V and J calls and clone size are given by that table; D and trimming were obtained from the DNA. The sample carries about 220,000 clones, around 82% recorded once. This clone was counted only a few times. The same CDR3 can be traced to other DNA sequences in this sample. This CDR3 contains 13 residues. The V gene's germline CDR1 is SGHNT and CDR2 YYREEE (reference sequence). Trimming shortened V by 0 bases and J by 7 bases, and 8 bases separated the two germline ends.

V and J are TRBV5-4 and TRBJ2-1; D call uncertain. This TCR derives from a young woman who had recovered from COVID-19. What was sequenced was peripheral blood. CDR3 sequence (DNA): TGTGCCAGCAGCTTGGCACTGCTAAATGAGCAGTTCTTC. This translates into CASSLALLNEQFF.